The T cell receptor (beta chain) described here comes from a study of CD8 T cells in ankylosing spondylitis. In this sample, this clonotype turned up a few times. What it binds is not known. Points from the study as a whole: A TCR beta motif made of about eight highly homologous variants seemed typical of ankylosing spondylitis blood.

Trimming left V 1 base short and J 6 bases short, with 10 bases between. Germline CDR1 is SEHNR and CDR2 is FQNEAQ (reference sequence). This CDR3 region has 15 residues. TCRdb itself ran the 5' RACE reads through MiXCR, one entry per CDR3 protein. The sample has around 490,000 distinct CDR3 sequences, approximately 5.3% seen once. The receptor was derived from a male donor with ankylosing spondylitis. The sequenced sample consisted of blood, either unsorted or a sorted T cell fraction (not recorded which). V and J are TRBV7-9 and TRBJ1-6; D is unresolved. The CDR3 reads CASSLDRDSNSPLHF. DNA for the CDR3: TGTGCCAGCAGCTTAGACAGAGACTCTAATTCACCCCTCCACTTT.